This T cell receptor beta chain derives from a study of spatial heterogeneity in lung cancer. Whole-study context: Detected sequences consistently included more beta-chain ones than alpha-chain ones. Points from the study as a whole: In tumors, expanded intratumoral alpha and beta TCR counts tracked mutation counts.

Time point given: sample taken at primary tumor resection. Samples were donated by 72 untreated early-stage non-small cell lung cancer patients. The table lists this clonotype with many counts. Its antigen is unidentified. Trimming cost V 2 bases and J 6 bases, with 4 bases left between them. CDR1 and CDR2 (germline): MDHEN, SYDVKM. This CDR3 contains 11 residues. Each CDR3 protein is one row after TCRdb ran MiXCR on the 5' RACE reads. This table has about 9,200 distinct CDR3 sequences, 4% to 6% appearing once. The TCR originated in a female donor with early-stage non-small cell lung cancer. The V and J genes are TRBV28 and TRBJ1-1; D remains ambiguous. The sequencing here drew on lung tumor tissue, taken at surgery. The CDR3 region is CASSLAAEAFF. The CDR3 nucleotides read TGTGCCAGCAGTTTAGCGGCTGAAGCTTTCTTT.